The 21 T cell receptor beta chains in this list originate from one sample, sequenced in a study of cytotoxic CD8 clonotypes in ibrutinib-treated CLL. Method: immunoSEQ multiplex PCR; TCRdb's copy keeps in-frame clones and lacks some. The table has approximately 45,000 clones, 60% to 70% seen once; the top ten hold 20% to 25%. This sample comprised PBMCs, obtained after 24 months of ibrutinib treatment. The receptor set was obtained from a human donor with chronic lymphocytic leukemia.

This clone appeared once. This chain links TRBV6-1 with TRBJ2-7; 8 bases line up with TRBD1. This CDR3 is 15 amino acids long. The V segment lost 3 bases and the J segment 2 bases; nucleotides outside the gene matches: 6. CDR1 and CDR2 from the germline V gene are MNHNS and SASEGT. The CDR3 reads CASSEFQGATYEQYF. Written as DNA, the CDR3 is TGTGCCAGCAGTGAGTTTCAGGGGGCCACCTACGAGCAGTACTTC.

For the CDR3, the DNA is TGCAGCATACCTATAGGGGGGGCTACTGGCTACACCTTC. Translating it yields CSIPIGGATGYTF. This chain joins TRBV29-1 and TRBJ1-2; tentatively, D is TRBD1 (6 bases). CDR1 and CDR2 (germline): SQVTM, ANQGSEA. This CDR3 is 13 amino acids long. V lost 8 bases, J lost 7 bases, and 20 bases lay in between.

The chain couples TRBV28 to TRBJ2-7; TRBD2 is a possible D gene (5 bases). Germline V gene sequence: CDR1 MDHEN, CDR2 SYDVKM. V was clipped by 2 bases and J by 4 bases, with 9 bases between them. The CDR3 spans 13 residues. CDR3 nucleotides: TGTGCCAGCAGTTTAGTATCGGGGTACGAGCAGTACTTC. Translated, it gives CASSLVSGYEQYF.

This rearrangement joins TRBV10-3 to TRBJ2-5; the D is unclear. V lost 3 bases and J 5 bases, leaving 7 bases between the germline ends. CDR1 and CDR2 (germline): ENHRY, SYGVKD. CDR3 length: 12 residues. The CDR3 reads CAISEVLETQYF. DNA for the CDR3: TGTGCCATCAGTGAAGTCTTGGAGACCCAGTACTTC.

This clone was seen only once. The gene calls are TRBV4-1 and TRBJ2-3; D unclear. Germline lookup yields CDR1 MGHRA and CDR2 YSYEKL. CDR3 length equals 16 residues. V lost 4 bases to trimming and J lost 0 bases, with 14 bases between them. As DNA, the CDR3 is TGCGCCAGCAGCCGGGCTCCGGTGGGGAGCACAGATACGCAGTATTTT. It codes for CASSRAPVGSTDTQYF.

This clone is categorized as large (0.1 to 1%). The rearrangement uses TRBV27 and TRBJ1-3; the match to TRBD1 covers 7 bases. Germline values: CDR1 MNHEY, CDR2 SMNVEV (reference sequence). The CDR3 length is 15 residues. The V and J ends lost 5 bases and 2 bases, in that order; junction bases with no gene match: 6. This CDR3 reads CASSTRQGPGNTIYF. DNA for the CDR3: TGTGCCAGCAGTACCCGACAGGGCCCTGGAAACACCATATATTTT.

V is TRBV4-1 and J is TRBJ1-4, with 9 bases identical to TRBD1. The germline V gene has CDR1 MGHRA and CDR2 YSYEKL. This CDR3 region has 19 residues. Unmatched junction bases numbered 15, after V lost 4 bases and J lost 3 bases. DNA of the CDR3: TGCGCCAGCAGCCGCGACACCGGGACAGGGTCCTCGGCTAATGAAAAACTGTTTTTT. This codes for CASSRDTGTGSSANEKLFF.

This clone showed up many times. The chain links TRBV7-9 to TRBJ2-1; no clear D. Trimming removed 3 bases at V and 1 base at J, with 13 bases between. CDR1 is SEHNR and CDR2 is FQNEAQ in the germline V gene (reference sequence). CDR3 length equals 16 residues. The CDR3 sequence is CASSFSGSSSYNEQFF. The CDR3 bases are TGTGCCAGCAGCTTCTCCGGTAGCTCGTCCTACAATGAGCAGTTCTTC.

This clone was seen ten or more times. The chain carries TRBV18 and TRBJ1-6; tentatively, D is TRBD1 (5 bases). Germline CDR1 is KGHSH and CDR2 is LQKENI. This CDR3 comprises 15 residues. Trimming left V 1 base short and J 7 bases short, with 11 bases between. The CDR3 coding sequence is TGTGCCAGCTCACCACTTCCAGGGCGGAATTCACCCCTCCACTTT. It codes for CASSPLPGRNSPLHF.

This chain connects TRBV4-2 to TRBJ2-1, with no clear D. Trimming removed 0 bases from V and 2 bases from J, with 14 bases in between. The CDR3 covers 17 residues. Looked up from germline, CDR1 is LGHNA and CDR2 is YNFKEQ. The CDR3 loop is CASSQDLGYRAYNEQFF. The CDR3 coding sequence is TGTGCCAGCAGCCAAGATCTGGGCTACAGAGCCTACAATGAGCAGTTCTTC.

This clone was seen only a few times. The V gene is TRBV28, the J gene TRBJ2-2; unclear D gene. The CDR3 totals 13 residues. Germline V lookup: CDR1 MDHEN, CDR2 SYDVKM. V was trimmed by 4 bases and J by 0 bases, leaving 3 bases between them. The CDR3 DNA sequence: TGTGCCAGCAGTTCCCCGAACACCGGGGAGCTGTTTTTT. It codes for CASSSPNTGELFF.

The J gene is TRBJ2-4, the V gene TRBV6-1; D gene ambiguous. The V end lost 7 bases, the J end lost 6 bases, and 16 bases lay between the germline ends. This CDR3 region has 14 residues. Germline CDR1 and CDR2: MNHNS and SASEGT. CDR3 coding DNA: TGTGCCAGCAAAAAGGAGTTATTGGGAAACATTCAGTACTTC. It encodes CASKKELLGNIQYF.

The chain uses TRBV5-4 and TRBJ2-1, with D tentatively TRBD1 or TRBD2 (5 bases each). CDR3 length equals 16 residues. The germline gives CDR1 SGHNT, CDR2 YYREEE (reference sequence). Trimming removed 4 bases at V and 0 bases at J, with 14 bases between. The CDR3 nucleotides read TGTGCCAGCAGCGCTCGAGGGGTGACCTCCTACAATGAGCAGTTCTTC. It specifies CASSARGVTSYNEQFF.

This clone was recorded once. V usage is TRBV30 and J usage is TRBJ2-7, with 9 bases identical to TRBD1. This CDR3 comprises 14 residues. Per germline, CDR1 GTSNPN and CDR2 SVGIG (reference sequence). V lost 2 bases and J lost 2; bases outside the gene matches: 4. The CDR3 loop is CAWSSGTGTYEQYF. The CDR3 region has the DNA TGTGCCTGGAGTTCCGGGACAGGGACCTACGAGCAGTACTTC.

The chain combines TRBV7-9 with TRBJ1-2; TRBD1 might be the D (5 bases). The CDR3 runs 14 residues. The germline gives CDR1 SEHNR, CDR2 FQNEAQ (reference sequence). Between the trimmed V and J ends, which lost 1 base and 6 bases, there was a span of 12 bases. Here the CDR3 reads CASSLVEGLHGYTF. The CDR3, as DNA: TGTGCCAGCAGCTTAGTGGAGGGGCTGCATGGCTACACCTTC.

The chain has TRBV6-5 and TRBJ2-1; D may be TRBD1 (5 bases). In germline, CDR1 is MNHEY, CDR2 SVGAGI. V lost 2 bases to trimming and J lost 2 bases, with 13 bases between them. The CDR3 length is 16 residues. The CDR3 region has the DNA TGTGCCAGCAGTTACGGGCAAGGGGTCACCTACAATGAGCAGTTCTTC. Its translation is CASSYGQGVTYNEQFF.

The sample holds one count of this clone. The J gene is TRBJ1-2, the V gene TRBV9; TRBD1 is a possible D gene (5 bases). The CDR3 loop spans 15 amino acids. Germline assignment: CDR1 SGDLS and CDR2 YYNGEE. The V end lost 4 bases, the J end lost 8 bases, and 21 bases lay between the germline ends. In nucleotides, the CDR3 is TGTGCCAGCAGCCCTGACTATCAGGGCGGGGAAGGCTACACCTTC. Its protein is CASSPDYQGGEGYTF.

J is TRBJ2-5 and V is TRBV5-6; D might be TRBD2 (7 bases). This CDR3 has 13 amino acids. Trimming removed 4 bases from V and 4 bases from J, with 11 bases in between. Germline V CDR1 and CDR2: SGHDT, YYEEEE. CDR3 in amino acids: CASSPGGRETQYF. In nucleotides, the CDR3 is TGTGCCAGCAGCCCGGGGGGCCGAGAGACCCAGTACTTC.

The chain's CDR3 is CASRGNPTSYEQYF. The CDR3, as DNA: TGCGCCAGCAGAGGGAACCCTACGTCCTACGAGCAGTACTTC. The chain recombines TRBV5-1 with TRBJ2-7; D ambiguous. Between the trimmed V and J ends, which lost 5 bases and 1 base, there was a span of 13 bases. The CDR3 has 14 amino acids. Germline loops: CDR1 SGHRS, CDR2 YFSETQ.

This chain uses TRBV6-5 with TRBJ1-1; D perhaps matches TRBD1 (5 bases). Between the trimmed V and J ends, which lost 6 bases and 7 bases, there was a span of 15 bases. There are 13 residues in the CDR3. Germline CDR1 and CDR2: MNHEY and SVGAGI. The CDR3 DNA sequence: TGTGCCAGCAGAGGGGACCTGATAGATGAAGCTTTCTTT. Its protein product is CASRGDLIDEAFF.

The chain joins TRBV11-2 to TRBJ1-1; D is unclear. This CDR3 is built from 12 residues. V dropped 2 bases and J dropped 10 bases, with 11 bases sitting between them. From germline, CDR1 is SGHAT and CDR2 FQNNGV. The CDR3 loop reads CASSLHGEGAFF. The CDR3 DNA is TGTGCCAGCAGCTTACACGGGGAAGGAGCTTTCTTT.